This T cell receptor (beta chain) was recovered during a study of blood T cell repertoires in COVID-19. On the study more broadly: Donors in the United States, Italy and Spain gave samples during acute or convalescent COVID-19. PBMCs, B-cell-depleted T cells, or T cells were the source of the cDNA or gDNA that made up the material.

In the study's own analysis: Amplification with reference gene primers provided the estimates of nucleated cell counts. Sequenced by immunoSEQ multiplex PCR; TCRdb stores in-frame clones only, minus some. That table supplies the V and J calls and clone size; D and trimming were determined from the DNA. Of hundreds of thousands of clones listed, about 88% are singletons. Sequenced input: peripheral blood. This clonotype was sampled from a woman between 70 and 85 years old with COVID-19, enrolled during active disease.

CDR3 sequence reads: CASSLGPTETQYF. The CDR3 DNA reads TGTGCCAGCAGCTTGGGGCCAACAGAGACCCAGTACTTC. The chain recombines TRBV5-6 with TRBJ2-5; D remains ambiguous. Per germline, CDR1 SGHDT and CDR2 YYEEEE. The CDR3 totals 13 residues. Trimming pared 0 bases from V and 4 bases from J, leaving 7 bases between.